Each of the 18 T cell receptor beta chains below was sequenced from the same sample in a study of memory CD4+ T cells and cytomegalovirus serostatus. Single viable CD3+CD4+CD8-CD45RO+ cells were sorted as the memory CD4+ T cells. Libraries were prepared by immunoSEQ multiplex PCR; TCRdb keeps only in-frame clonotypes and omits some of them. Found here are some 30,000 clones, approximately 72% of them singletons; the top ten hold about 0.65%. Sequenced sample: memory CD4+ T cells from blood. These receptors originate from an adult in good health and CMV-seronegative. Some clones in this sample may be carry-over from other donors' samples.

This clone was recorded once. The rearrangement joins TRBV7-2 to TRBJ2-7; D gene ambiguous. The V gene lost 7 bases and the J gene lost 2 bases, with 9 bases spanning the gap. The CDR3 extends over 12 amino acids. CDR1 and CDR2 from the germline V gene are SGHTA and FQGNSA. The CDR3 region is CASIGGAYEQYF. DNA of the CDR3: TGTGCCAGCATAGGTGGGGCCTACGAGCAGTACTTC. The full variable domain, with the rest looked up from reference TRBV7-2 and TRBJ2-7, is GAGVSQSPSNKVTEKGKDVELRCDPISGHTALYWYRQSLGQGLEFLIYFQGNSAPDKSGLPSDRFSAERTGGSVSTLTIQRTQQEDSAVYLCASIGGAYEQYFGPGTRLTVT.

This clone was seen a few times. The chain links TRBV29-1 to TRBJ1-1; D uncertain. The ends were cut back, 8 bases at V and 5 bases at J, with 15 bases in the middle. Germline lookup yields CDR1 SQVTM and CDR2 ANQGSEA. CDR3 length: 12 amino acids. DNA of the CDR3: TGCAGCTTTAAATCGGCGGGGACTGAAGCTTTCTTT. It yields the protein CSFKSAGTEAFF.

This chain connects TRBV7-2 to TRBJ1-2, with 7 bases identical to TRBD1. This CDR3 is built from 14 residues. Germline-derived CDR1 and CDR2 are SGHTA and FQGNSA. V lost 6 bases, J lost 6 bases, and 10 bases stayed unmatched. CDR3 loop: CASRVFDREDGYTF. The DNA for the CDR3 is TGTGCCAGCAGGGTATTTGACAGGGAGGATGGCTACACCTTC.

The chain is built from TRBV6-1 and TRBJ2-7; D not resolved. Germline V gene lookup returns CDR1 MNHNS and CDR2 SASEGT. The germline V and J ends were trimmed by 0 bases and 4 bases, with 7 bases remaining between them. The CDR3 has 13 amino acids. Here the CDR3 reads CASSEARRYEQYF. CDR3 nucleotides: TGTGCCAGCAGTGAAGCAAGGCGATACGAGCAGTACTTC.

This chain links TRBV11-3 with TRBJ2-1, with 7 bases lining up with TRBD1. The germline CDR1 and CDR2 sequences are SGHNT and YENEEA. CDR3 length equals 16 residues. With V trimmed by 3 bases and J by 6 bases, 11 bases remained unmatched. The CDR3, as DNA: TGTGCCAGCAGCTTGTCCGGGACAGTGACATCCAATGAGCAGTTCTTC. Its translation: CASSLSGTVTSNEQFF. The whole variable domain, filled in from reference TRBV11-3 and TRBJ2-1, reads EAGVVQSPRYKIIEKKQPVAFWCNPISGHNTLYWYLQNLGQGPELLIRYENEEAVDDSQLPKDRFSAERLKGVDSTLKIQPAELGDSAVYLCASSLSGTVTSNEQFFGPGTRLTVL.

The rearrangement uses TRBV19 and TRBJ1-2; 8 bases line up with TRBD1. The CDR3 has 14 residues. The V segment lost 4 bases and the J segment 6 bases; nucleotides outside the gene matches: 7. Per germline, CDR1 LNHDA and CDR2 SQIVND (reference sequence). CDR3 amino acids: CASSTRNRGNGYTF. In DNA, the CDR3 is TGTGCCAGTAGTACCAGAAACAGGGGGAATGGCTACACCTTC.

V is TRBV30 and J is TRBJ1-5; perhaps TRBD1 as D (5 bases). Trimming shortened V by 2 bases and J by 1 base, and 15 bases separated the two germline ends. The germline gives CDR1 GTSNPN, CDR2 SVGIG (reference sequence). The CDR3 is made up of 16 amino acids. CDR3 residues: CAWSTETGRSNQPQHF. Written as DNA, the CDR3 is TGTGCCTGGAGTACCGAAACAGGTCGGAGCAATCAGCCCCAGCATTTT.

The V and J genes are TRBV29-1 and TRBJ2-7, with 11 bases lining up with TRBD1. V lost 5 bases, J lost 7 bases, and 7 bases stayed unmatched. Germline assignment: CDR1 SQVTM and CDR2 ANQGSEA. This CDR3 spans 13 amino acids. The CDR3 loop reads CSVRTGGQGEQYF. Written as DNA, the CDR3 is TGCAGCGTTCGGACAGGGGGCCAAGGTGAGCAGTACTTC.

The V call is TRBV10-3, the J call TRBJ1-3; D possibly corresponds to TRBD1 (5 bases). V was pared by 10 bases and J by 2 bases, with 18 bases between. This CDR3 comprises 15 residues. Germline V gene data show CDR1 as ENHRY and CDR2 as SYGVKD. DNA for the CDR3: TGTGCCAGCCTACCGACACAGGCAGCTGGAAACACCATATATTTT. It codes for CASLPTQAAGNTIYF.

The chain's CDR3 is CASSSGPWGGNQPQHF. CDR3 nucleotides: TGTGCCAGCAGCTCCGGTCCATGGGGGGGAAATCAGCCCCAGCATTTT. The chain combines TRBV5-6 with TRBJ1-5; a weak D match, TRBD1 (5 bases). The CDR3 has 16 residues. The ends were cut back, 3 bases at V and 4 bases at J, with 17 bases in the middle. The germline V gene encodes CDR1 SGHDT and CDR2 YYEEEE.

This chain uses TRBV27 with TRBJ1-6; TRBD1 agrees at 8 bases. The CDR3 length is 17 residues. J lost 8 bases, V lost 5 bases, and 14 bases had no gene match. Per the germline V gene, CDR1 is MNHEY and CDR2 is SMNVEV (reference sequence). CDR3 DNA sequence: TGTGCCAGCAGTCGCGTTGGGCCGGGGACAGGTTATTCACCCCTCCACTTT. Amino acid sequence: CASSRVGPGTGYSPLHF.

By proportion, this clone is medium-sized. This chain connects TRBV6-1 to TRBJ1-3, with TRBD1 as a possible D gene (6 bases). The germline gives CDR1 MNHNS, CDR2 SASEGT. V lost 7 bases and J 3 bases, leaving 10 bases between the germline ends. The CDR3 covers 13 residues. The CDR3 protein is CASTLDSGNTIYF. The CDR3 region has the DNA TGTGCCAGCACTTTGGACAGTGGAAACACCATATATTTT.

This clone was seen once. This chain links TRBV7-9 with TRBJ2-5; tentatively, D is TRBD1 (6 bases). Germline CDR1 and CDR2: SEHNR and FQNEAQ (reference sequence). The V and J ends lost 4 bases and 2 bases respectively, with 14 bases between them. CDR3 length: 15 amino acids. For the CDR3, the DNA is TGTGCCAGCAGCTCGGCCCAGGGGCCACAAGAGACCCAGTACTTC. Amino acid sequence: CASSSAQGPQETQYF.

The genes are TRBV6-5 and TRBJ1-2; TRBD1 might be the D (5 bases). CDR1 and CDR2 from the germline V gene are MNHEY and SVGAGI. The CDR3 extends over 15 amino acids. The V end lost 0 bases, the J end lost 9 bases, and 17 bases lay between the germline ends. For the CDR3, the DNA is TGTGCCAGCAGTTACTCATTCCGGGGGGGTACGAGCTACACCTTC. As protein: CASSYSFRGGTSYTF.

The J gene is TRBJ1-6, the V gene TRBV27; 9 bases line up with TRBD1. Germline CDR1 reads MNHEY; CDR2 reads SMNVEV (reference sequence). The CDR3 is 14 amino acids. The trim removed 8 bases at V and 4 bases at J, leaving 3 bases unmatched. CDR3 amino acids: CASRQGGYNSPLHF. The DNA of the CDR3 is TGTGCCAGCCGACAGGGGGGGTATAATTCACCCCTCCACTTT.

The J gene is TRBJ2-3, the V gene TRBV9, with unresolved D. The V end was cut by 0 bases, the J end by 4 bases, with 12 bases between. CDR1 is SGDLS, CDR2 YYNGEE, per germline. CDR3 length equals 15 residues. CDR3 loop: CASSVGTVSADTQYF. For the CDR3, the DNA is TGTGCCAGCAGCGTAGGAACGGTTTCCGCAGATACGCAGTATTTT. The whole variable domain, remainder taken from reference TRBV9 and TRBJ2-3, is DSGVTQTPKHLITATGQRVTLRCSPRSGDLSVYWYQQSLDQGLQFLIQYYNGEERAKGNILERFSAQQFPDLHSELNLSSLELGDSALYFCASSVGTVSADTQYFGPGTRLTVL.

V usage is TRBV7-9 and J usage is TRBJ1-4; TRBD1 is a possible D gene (6 bases). V lost 1 base and J lost 8, with 11 bases in between. This CDR3 contains 14 residues. CDR1 is SEHNR and CDR2 is FQNEAQ in the germline V gene (reference sequence). CDR3 protein: CASSLGAGEEKLFF. The CDR3 DNA reads TGTGCCAGCAGCTTAGGGGCAGGGGAGGAAAAACTGTTTTTT. Drawing the rest from reference TRBV7-9 and TRBJ1-4, the complete variable domain is DTGVSQNPRHKITKRGQNVTFRCDPISEHNRLYWYRQTLGQGPEFLTYFQNEAQLEKSRLLSDRFSAERPKGSFSTLEIQRTEQGDSAMYLCASSLGAGEEKLFFGSGTQLSVL.

The rearrangement joins TRBV5-4 to TRBJ2-5; 8 bases are a match to TRBD2. V trimming: 3 bases; J trimming: 5 bases; junction bases outside the gene matches: 9. Germline CDR1 SGHNT, CDR2 YYREEE (reference sequence). This CDR3 has 15 amino acids. This CDR3 reads CASSSGGGTRETQYF. CDR3 bases: TGTGCCAGCAGCTCCGGGGGGGGTACCAGGGAGACCCAGTACTTC.